A single sample is the source of the 15 T cell receptor beta chains below, sequenced in a study of CD8 T cells in ankylosing spondylitis. TCRdb recomputed calls from the 5' RACE reads with MiXCR, one row per CDR3 protein. The profile shows about 390,000 distinct CDR3 sequences, 20% to 25% of them singletons. Overall study findings and caveats: In ankylosing spondylitis blood, a motif of several highly homologous TCR beta variants appeared characteristic.

For these receptors, no antigen is known. The sequenced sample consisted of blood, either unsorted or a sorted T cell fraction (not recorded which). The source of these receptors is a male donor with ankylosing spondylitis.

The rearrangement links TRBV6-2 or TRBV6-3 to TRBJ2-1; 11 bases line up with TRBD2. This CDR3 has 17 residues. V gave up 6 bases and J gave up 1 base; unmatched junction bases: 8. CDR1 and CDR2 from the germline V gene are MNHEY and SVGEGT. The CDR3: CASRYGLAGGSYNEQFF. The CDR3 DNA reads TGTGCCAGCAGATACGGGCTAGCGGGAGGTTCCTACAATGAGCAGTTCTTC.

The chain couples TRBV12-3 or TRBV12-4 to TRBJ2-4; 8 bases are a match to TRBD1. Losses at the gene ends were 6 bases for V and 13 bases for J; bases not matched to a gene: 17. This CDR3 comprises 15 residues. In nucleotides, the CDR3 is TGTGCCAGCAGGCAACAGGGGGGCCAAGGGACAGCGCAGTACTTC. Encoded protein: CASRQQGGQGTAQYF.

This clonotype was seen only a few times. The chain is built from TRBV28 and TRBJ2-5; possibly TRBD1 or TRBD2 for D (5 bases each). Per the germline V gene, CDR1 is MDHEN and CDR2 is SYDVKM. The CDR3 contains 16 residues. V lost 7 bases and J 4 bases, leaving 22 bases between the germline ends. In DNA form, the CDR3 reads TGTGCCAGCACCCAATTGGGGGAAAGCATTCGAGAGACCCAGTACTTC. It yields the protein CASTQLGESIRETQYF.

This clonotype was detected a few times. V gene TRBV12-3 or TRBV12-4 combines with J gene TRBJ1-2; the match to TRBD1 covers 7 bases. CDR3 length: 13 amino acids. The V segment lost 6 bases and the J segment 6 bases; nucleotides outside the gene matches: 7. CDR3 in amino acids: CASRETGWDGYTF. CDR3 DNA sequence: TGTGCCAGCAGGGAGACAGGGTGGGATGGCTACACCTTC.

This sequence joins TRBV25-1 and TRBJ1-1; possibly TRBD1 for D (6 bases). This CDR3 contains 17 residues. CDR1 and CDR2 from the germline V gene are MGHDK and SYGVNS. Trimming removed 1 base from V and 7 bases from J, with 22 bases in between. CDR3 bases: TGTGCCAGCAGTGAATCGCCTGGGAGGCAGGGGATGGTTGAAGCTTTCTTT. Encoded protein: CASSESPGRQGMVEAFF.

The V and J genes are TRBV5-1 and TRBJ2-2; unclear D gene. This CDR3 has 15 residues. The V and J ends lost 1 base and 3 bases respectively, with 10 bases between them. Germline lookup yields CDR1 SGHRS and CDR2 YFSETQ. The CDR3 protein is CASSLRQDYTGELFF. The CDR3 nucleotides read TGCGCCAGCAGCTTGCGGCAGGATTACACCGGGGAGCTGTTTTTT.

This clonotype was counted between two and nine times. V and J are TRBV20-1 and TRBJ2-1; 7 bases are a match to TRBD2. Germline CDR1 reads DFQATT; CDR2 reads SNEGSKA (reference sequence). The CDR3 spans 16 residues. V dropped 5 bases and J dropped 2; count of bases not matched to a gene: 12. CDR3 DNA sequence: TGCAGTGCTGCTCCCCCGAGCGGGAACCCCTACAATGAGCAGTTCTTC. Translated: CSAAPPSGNPYNEQFF.

This clonotype was seen repeatedly, ten times or more. The genes are TRBV12-3 or TRBV12-4 and TRBJ2-7, with D possibly being TRBD1 (5 bases). The V end was cut by 5 bases, the J end by 0 bases, with 11 bases between. This CDR3 is built from 14 residues. The CDR3 sequence: CASSTQTASYEQYF. CDR3 nucleotides: TGTGCCAGCAGTACCCAGACAGCCTCCTACGAGCAGTACTTC.

V and J are TRBV5-1 and TRBJ1-3; 7 bases fit TRBD1. With 0 bases clipped from V and 4 bases from J, the junction kept 13 bases outside the gene matches. CDR1 and CDR2 (germline): SGHRS, YFSETQ. The CDR3 loop spans 18 amino acids. CDR3 DNA: TGCGCCAGCAGCTTGGTATCGACAGGGTCCGCTCCGGGAAACACCATATATTTT. As protein: CASSLVSTGSAPGNTIYF.

This sequence joins TRBV5-1 and TRBJ1-4; D is uncertain. Germline V gene lookup returns CDR1 SGHRS and CDR2 YFSETQ. V lost 2 bases, J lost 5 bases, and 7 bases lay in between. The CDR3 is made up of 13 amino acids. The CDR3 sequence: CASSFGPNEKLFF. In nucleotides, the CDR3 is TGCGCCAGCAGCTTTGGGCCGAATGAAAAACTGTTTTTT.

This clonotype showed up just a few times. The rearrangement links TRBV20-1 to TRBJ2-7, with TRBD2 identical over 10 bases. The trim removed 5 bases at V and 5 bases at J, leaving 15 bases unmatched. CDR1 DFQATT and CDR2 SNEGSKA come from the germline V gene (reference sequence). The CDR3 is 16 amino acids. The CDR3: CSAGTLAGTNTNEQYF. The CDR3 region has the DNA TGCAGTGCTGGCACACTAGCGGGAACCAATACGAACGAGCAGTACTTC.

This CDR3 reads CSVSPMNTEAFF. CDR3 nucleotides: TGCAGCGTTTCCCCGATGAACACTGAAGCTTTCTTT. The V gene is TRBV29-1, the J gene TRBJ1-1; no firm D call. CDR1 is SQVTM and CDR2 is ANQGSEA in the germline V gene. The CDR3 is 12 amino acids. Trimming removed 5 bases from V and 0 bases from J, with 7 bases in between.

The chain recombines TRBV20-1 with TRBJ1-2; D uncertain. V was clipped by 6 bases and J by 0 bases, with 17 bases between them. Germline lookup yields CDR1 DFQATT and CDR2 SNEGSKA (reference sequence). CDR3 size: 15 residues. DNA of the CDR3: TGCAGTGCCGTTGCTAAGACATGGGCTAACTATGGCTACACCTTC. This translates into CSAVAKTWANYGYTF.

This clonotype was observed a few times. The chain combines TRBV12-3 or TRBV12-4 with TRBJ2-2, with unresolved D. The CDR3 contains 16 residues. Trimming shortened V by 7 bases and J by 1 base, and 16 bases separated the two germline ends. The CDR3 bases are TGTGCCAGCATCCTAGATCGGCAGGAGAACACCGGGGAGCTGTTTTTT. It translates to CASILDRQENTGELFF.

This clonotype was detected only a few times. CDR3 nucleotide sequence: TGTGCCAGCCACTTGGGAGCCGGGGCCAACGTCCTGACTTTC. This gives the protein CASHLGAGANVLTF. This sequence joins TRBV7-2 and TRBJ2-6; perhaps TRBD2 as D (5 bases). Trimming pared 8 bases from V and 4 bases from J, leaving 12 bases between. This CDR3 spans 14 amino acids. Germline V gives CDR1 SGHTA, CDR2 FQGNSA.